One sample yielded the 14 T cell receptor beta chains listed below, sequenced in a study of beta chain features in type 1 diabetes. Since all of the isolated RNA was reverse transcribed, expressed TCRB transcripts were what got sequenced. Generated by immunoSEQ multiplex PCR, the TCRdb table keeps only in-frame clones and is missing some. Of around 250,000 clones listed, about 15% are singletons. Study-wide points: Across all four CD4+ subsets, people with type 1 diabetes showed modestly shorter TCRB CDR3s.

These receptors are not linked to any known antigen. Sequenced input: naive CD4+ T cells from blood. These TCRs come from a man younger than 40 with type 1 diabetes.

CDR3 sequence reads: CASSFSGGSNTGELFF. The CDR3 coding sequence is TGTGCCAGCAGCTTTAGCGGGGGTTCCAACACCGGGGAGCTGTTTTTT. V usage is TRBV5-6 and J usage is TRBJ2-2; 9 nucleotides align to TRBD2. The CDR3 spans 16 residues. Germline V lookup: CDR1 SGHDT, CDR2 YYEEEE. Trimming at V came to 2 bases and at J to 2 bases, leaving 4 bases not matched to a gene.

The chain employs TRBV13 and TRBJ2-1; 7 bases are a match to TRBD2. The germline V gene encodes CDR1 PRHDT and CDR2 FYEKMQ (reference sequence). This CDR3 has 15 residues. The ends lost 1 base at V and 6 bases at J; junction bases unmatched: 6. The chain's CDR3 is CASSLVRTRINEQFF. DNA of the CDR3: TGTGCCAGCAGCTTAGTAAGGACTAGAATCAATGAGCAGTTCTTC.

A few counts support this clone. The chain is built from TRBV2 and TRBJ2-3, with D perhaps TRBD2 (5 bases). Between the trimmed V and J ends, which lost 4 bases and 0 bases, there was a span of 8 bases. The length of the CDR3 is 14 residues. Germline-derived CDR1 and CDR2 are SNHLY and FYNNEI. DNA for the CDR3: TGTGCCAGCAGTGTCAGGACTAGCACAGATACGCAGTATTTT. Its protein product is CASSVRTSTDTQYF.

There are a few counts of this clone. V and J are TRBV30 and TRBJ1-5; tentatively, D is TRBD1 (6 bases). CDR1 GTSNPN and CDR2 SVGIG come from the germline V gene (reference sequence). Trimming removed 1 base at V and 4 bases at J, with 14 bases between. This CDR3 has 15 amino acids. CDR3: CAWSEQGNRNQPQHF. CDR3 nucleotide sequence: TGTGCCTGGAGTGAACAGGGAAACCGAAATCAGCCCCAGCATTTT.

Here the CDR3 reads CASSEAGPFTDTQYF. As DNA, the CDR3 is TGTGCCAGCAGTGAAGCGGGGCCTTTCACAGATACGCAGTATTTT. This chain links TRBV2 with TRBJ2-3; perhaps TRBD1 as D (5 bases). This CDR3 region has 15 residues. Trimming pared 0 bases from V and 2 bases from J, leaving 9 bases between. CDR1 is SNHLY, CDR2 FYNNEI, per germline.

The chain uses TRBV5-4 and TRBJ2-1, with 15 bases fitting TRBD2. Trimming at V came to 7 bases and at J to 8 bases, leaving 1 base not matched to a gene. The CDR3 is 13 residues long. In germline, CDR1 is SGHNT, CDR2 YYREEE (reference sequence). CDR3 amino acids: CASGLAGGDEQFF. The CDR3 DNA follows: TGTGCCAGCGGACTAGCGGGAGGGGATGAGCAGTTCTTC.

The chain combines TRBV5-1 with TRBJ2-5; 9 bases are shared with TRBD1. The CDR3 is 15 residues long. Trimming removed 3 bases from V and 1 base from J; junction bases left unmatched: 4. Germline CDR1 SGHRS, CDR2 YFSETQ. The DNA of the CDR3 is TGCGCCAGCAGCTCCCGGGACAGGGCCCAAGAGACCCAGTACTTC. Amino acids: CASSSRDRAQETQYF.

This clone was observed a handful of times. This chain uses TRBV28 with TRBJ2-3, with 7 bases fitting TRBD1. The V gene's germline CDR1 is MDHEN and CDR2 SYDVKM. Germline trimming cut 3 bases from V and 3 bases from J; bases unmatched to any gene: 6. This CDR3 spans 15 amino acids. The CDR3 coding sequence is TGTGCCAGCAGTTTTCGGACAGGCCGGACAGATACGCAGTATTTT. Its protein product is CASSFRTGRTDTQYF.

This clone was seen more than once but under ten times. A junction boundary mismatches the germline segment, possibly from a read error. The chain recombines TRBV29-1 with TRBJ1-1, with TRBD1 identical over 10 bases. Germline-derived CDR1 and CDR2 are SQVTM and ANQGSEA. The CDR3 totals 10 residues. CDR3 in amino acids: CSVGGTGEGF. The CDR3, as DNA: TGCAGCGTTGGCGGGACAGGGGAGGGGTTT.

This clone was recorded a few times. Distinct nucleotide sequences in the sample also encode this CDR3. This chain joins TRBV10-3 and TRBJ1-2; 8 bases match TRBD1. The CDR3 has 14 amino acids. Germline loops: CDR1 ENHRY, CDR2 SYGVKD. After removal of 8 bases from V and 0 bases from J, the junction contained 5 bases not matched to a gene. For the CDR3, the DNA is TGTGCCATCGGTACGGGACAGGCTAACTATGGCTACACCTTC. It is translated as CAIGTGQANYGYTF.

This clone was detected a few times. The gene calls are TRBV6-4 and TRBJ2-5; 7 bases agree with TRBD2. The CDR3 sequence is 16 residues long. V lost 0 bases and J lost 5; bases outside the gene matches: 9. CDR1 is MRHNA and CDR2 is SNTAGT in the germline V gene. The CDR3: CASSDSGGLIEETQYF. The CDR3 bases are TGTGCCAGCAGTGACTCGGGAGGGCTTATTGAGGAGACCCAGTACTTC.

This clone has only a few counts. The CDR3 loop is CASSRDRGLSEQYF. CDR3 DNA sequence: TGTGCCAGCAGCCGGGACAGGGGGCTGAGTGAGCAGTACTTC. The chain has TRBV5-4 and TRBJ2-7; TRBD1 matches 12 bases. The CDR3 covers 14 residues. V lost 4 bases and J lost 7; bases outside the gene matches: 6. Germline CDR1 is SGHNT and CDR2 is YYREEE (reference sequence).

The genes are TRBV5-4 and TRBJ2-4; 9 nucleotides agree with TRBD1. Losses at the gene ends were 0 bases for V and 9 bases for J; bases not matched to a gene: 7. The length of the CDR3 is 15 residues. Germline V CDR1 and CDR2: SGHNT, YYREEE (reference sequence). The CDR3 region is CASSLAGQGSPIQYF. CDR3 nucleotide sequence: TGTGCCAGCAGCTTGGCCGGACAGGGGTCTCCCATTCAGTACTTC. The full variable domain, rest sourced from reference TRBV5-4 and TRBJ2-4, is ETGVTQSPTHLIKTRGQQVTLRCSSQSGHNTVSWYQQALGQGPQFIFQYYREEENGRGNFPPRFSGLQFPNYSSELNVNALELDDSALYLCASSLAGQGSPIQYFGAGTRLSVL.

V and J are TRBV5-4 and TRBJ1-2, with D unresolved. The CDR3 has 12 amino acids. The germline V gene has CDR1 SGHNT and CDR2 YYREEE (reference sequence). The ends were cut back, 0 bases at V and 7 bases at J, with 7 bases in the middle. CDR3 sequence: CASSLAEGGYTF. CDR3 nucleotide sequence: TGTGCCAGCAGCTTGGCTGAGGGTGGCTACACCTTC.